The 31 T cell receptor beta chains listed next were all sequenced from one sample in a study of beta chain features in type 1 diabetes. Findings and caveats of the study: When Type 1 diabetes patients were examined, their TCRB CDR3s proved moderately but significantly shorter in all four CD4+ subsets.

Expressed TCRB transcripts were sequenced, since all the RNA that had been isolated was reverse transcribed. TCRdb keeps only in-frame clones here, not all; method: immunoSEQ multiplex PCR. Here the sample spans over 650,000 clones, about 14% being singletons. These TCRs' antigens remain unknown. Sample: naive CD4+ T cells from blood. The source of these receptors is a young man with type 1 diabetes.

The chain has TRBV4-1 and TRBJ2-1; 13 bases map to TRBD2. The CDR3 runs 19 residues. The V segment lost 2 bases and the J segment 5 bases; nucleotides outside the gene matches: 12. CDR1 and CDR2 (germline): MGHRA, YSYEKL. Here the CDR3 DNA reads TGCGCCAGCAGCCAACCAACTAGCGGGAGGGTTTCAGTTAACAATGAGCAGTTCTTC. Translation: CASSQPTSGRVSVNNEQFF.

This clone was counted between two and nine times. V gene TRBV28 combines with J gene TRBJ1-3; perhaps TRBD1 as D (5 bases). The CDR3 loop spans 15 amino acids. CDR1 and CDR2 (germline): MDHEN, SYDVKM. The V end lost 5 bases, the J end lost 1 base, and 12 bases lay between the germline ends. CDR3 protein: CASSPWTPSGNTIYF. In DNA form, the CDR3 reads TGTGCCAGCAGTCCCTGGACACCATCTGGAAACACCATATATTTT.

This clone came up a few times. The rearrangement links TRBV4-3 to TRBJ1-5, with D possibly being TRBD1 (5 bases). The ends were cut back, 3 bases at V and 7 bases at J, with 13 bases in the middle. Germline values: CDR1 LGHNA, CDR2 YSLEER. This CDR3 region has 14 residues. CDR3 protein: CASSQRPGTQPQHF. DNA of the CDR3: TGCGCCAGCAGCCAGAGGCCCGGGACGCAGCCCCAGCATTTT.

The rearrangement uses TRBV4-3 and TRBJ1-1; 11 bases align to TRBD1. The CDR3 is made up of 16 amino acids. The germline V gene encodes CDR1 LGHNA and CDR2 YSLEER. V shed 2 bases, J shed 5 bases, and the junction held 7 bases outside the gene matches. In nucleotides, the CDR3 is TGCGCCAGCAGCCAAACAACTGGGACAGGGGGGACTGAAGCTTTCTTT. This gives the protein CASSQTTGTGGTEAFF.

Only a few counts were recorded for this clone. The V gene is TRBV6-5, the J gene TRBJ2-2; D unclear. V dropped 5 bases and J dropped 4 bases, with 11 bases sitting between them. The CDR3 extends over 14 amino acids. Germline V gene data show CDR1 as MNHEY and CDR2 as SVGAGI. The CDR3: CASSIFGVTGELFF. The CDR3 nucleotides are TGTGCCAGCAGTATCTTTGGGGTCACCGGGGAGCTGTTTTTT.

This clone turned up a few times. The chain employs TRBV9 and TRBJ2-2, with 9 bases fitting TRBD1. The J segment lost 7 bases and the V segment lost 3 bases, leaving 10 bases of the junction unmatched. The CDR3 is 16 residues long. Germline V gene lookup returns CDR1 SGDLS and CDR2 YYNGEE. In DNA form, the CDR3 reads TGTGCCAGCAGCGGCCGGGACAGGGTAACTGTCGGGGAGCTGTTTTTT. Amino acids: CASSGRDRVTVGELFF.

This clone came up a few times. The chain couples TRBV25-1 to TRBJ2-1, with 9 bases fitting TRBD2. The CDR3 has 17 amino acids. Germline assignment: CDR1 MGHDK and CDR2 SYGVNS. The ends lost 2 bases at V and 4 bases at J; junction bases unmatched: 9. The CDR3 sequence is CASSEKMASGRYNEQFF. The DNA for the CDR3 is TGTGCCAGCAGTGAAAAGATGGCGAGCGGGAGGTACAATGAGCAGTTCTTC.

This clone was seen more than once but under ten times. This sequence joins TRBV7-2 and TRBJ2-7; 9 nucleotides line up with TRBD1. The CDR3 runs 14 residues. The V gene's germline CDR1 is SGHTA and CDR2 FQGNSA. J gave up 6 bases and V 3 bases, and 6 bases lay outside the gene matches. The CDR3 coding sequence is TGTGCCAGCAGCTTCCGGGACAGGGTAACCGAGCAGTACTTC. Translating it yields CASSFRDRVTEQYF.

This clone was seen a handful of times. The chain uses TRBV6-5 and TRBJ1-1; possibly TRBD1 for D (5 bases). Trimming took 7 bases from V and 1 from J, leaving 16 bases between them. Germline-derived CDR1 and CDR2 are MNHEY and SVGAGI. There are 15 residues in the CDR3. The CDR3 region is CASTNLRTPNTEAFF. CDR3 DNA: TGTGCCAGCACCAACCTACGGACACCGAACACTGAAGCTTTCTTT.

This clone has just a few counts. This sequence joins TRBV6-6 and TRBJ2-3; no firm D call. The CDR3 spans 16 residues. Trimming left V 5 bases short and J 5 bases short, with 20 bases between. Germline V lookup: CDR1 MNHNY, CDR2 SVGAGI (reference sequence). CDR3 nucleotides: TGTGCCAGCAGTCCAGCCTCGGCTGTCCCCGAAGATACGCAGTATTTT. Translated, it gives CASSPASAVPEDTQYF.

This clone has more than one count but fewer than ten. No conserved phenylalanine or tryptophan is present at the end of the CDR3, so a read error is the likely explanation. It is unclear where the CDR3 begins or ends on the DNA, so no DNA is shown, and the CDR3 is as TCRdb lists it. This chain connects TRBV6-1 to TRBJ2-7; the table's D call, TRBD1, was not checked against the DNA. Per germline, CDR1 MNHNS and CDR2 SASEGT. The CDR3 is 14 amino acids long, termini counted. CDR3 amino acids: CASSDRQLMTWLPL.

CDR3 DNA: TGTGCCAGCAGCCAAGATAGTAGGGCCGAAAAACTGTTTTTT. Translated, it gives CASSQDSRAEKLFF. The chain is built from TRBV4-2 and TRBJ1-4; D is unresolved. The CDR3 sequence is 14 residues long. Looked up from germline, CDR1 is LGHNA and CDR2 is YNFKEQ. The V end was cut by 0 bases, the J end by 8 bases, with 10 bases between.

This clone appeared a few times. Additional DNA sequences in this sample encode the identical CDR3. V gene TRBV28 combines with J gene TRBJ2-4; no clear D gene. The V end was cut by 3 bases, the J end by 5 bases, with 5 bases between. The CDR3 is 12 residues long. The germline CDR1 and CDR2 sequences are MDHEN and SYDVKM. As DNA, the CDR3 is TGTGCCAGCAGTTTGGGTGAAAACATTCAGTACTTC. It translates to CASSLGENIQYF.

There are a few counts of this clone. The chain couples TRBV30 to TRBJ1-1; D perhaps matches TRBD1 (6 bases). Germline assignment: CDR1 GTSNPN and CDR2 SVGIG (reference sequence). The CDR3 is made up of 16 amino acids. The germline V and J ends were trimmed by 0 bases and 7 bases, with 21 bases remaining between them. The CDR3 reads CAWSVQGNLSPLEAFF. The CDR3 bases are TGTGCCTGGAGTGTACAGGGAAATCTGAGCCCCCTTGAAGCTTTCTTT.

Many counts were recorded for this clone. This chain links TRBV15 with TRBJ2-3, with D possibly being TRBD2 (5 bases). V was pared by 0 bases and J by 5 bases, with 9 bases between. Germline V gene sequence: CDR1 LNHNV, CDR2 YYDKDF (reference sequence). This CDR3 comprises 14 residues. Here the CDR3 DNA reads TGTGCCACCAGCAGAGAGATTCGGGGAGATACGCAGTATTTT. Translated, it gives CATSREIRGDTQYF.

Only a few counts were recorded for this clone. One end of the junction is discordant with germline, which a read error may explain. The rearrangement uses TRBV7-2 and TRBJ1-1, with TRBD1 matching over 9 bases. The germline CDR1 and CDR2 sequences are SGHTA and FQGNSA. The CDR3 spans 14 residues. The CDR3, as DNA: TGTGCCAGCACCTTAAAGACAGGGGGAACTGAAGCTTTCTTT. Translating it yields CASTLKTGGTEAFF.

The V and J genes are TRBV18 and TRBJ2-1; D is possibly TRBD1 (6 bases). Between the trimmed V and J ends, which lost 2 bases and 6 bases, there was a span of 14 bases. The CDR3 spans 15 residues. CDR1 and CDR2 (germline): KGHSH, LQKENI. This CDR3 reads CASSPTLQGSNEQFF. The CDR3 coding sequence is TGTGCCAGCTCACCAACACTCCAGGGGTCCAATGAGCAGTTCTTC.

The rearrangement uses TRBV29-1 and TRBJ1-5, with 11 bases fitting TRBD1. Trimming removed 4 bases from V and 6 bases from J; junction bases left unmatched: 5. The CDR3 totals 14 residues. CDR1 is SQVTM, CDR2 ANQGSEA, per germline. The CDR3 here is CSVGGQGAGQPQHF. The CDR3 nucleotides read TGCAGCGTTGGAGGACAGGGGGCGGGTCAGCCCCAGCATTTT.

The chain joins TRBV27 to TRBJ2-7; D is uncertain. The CDR3 loop spans 16 amino acids. V gave up 3 bases and J gave up 5 bases, with 20 bases separating them. Per the germline V gene, CDR1 is MNHEY and CDR2 is SMNVEV (reference sequence). The CDR3, as DNA: TGTGCCAGCAGTTTTATCGGTCGTCCAAGAGAGGACGAGCAGTACTTC. This codes for CASSFIGRPREDEQYF.

The genes are TRBV29-1 and TRBJ1-1; D unclear. With 0 bases removed from V and 0 bases from J, the gap between germline ends came to 8 bases. CDR3 size: 14 residues. Germline V gives CDR1 SQVTM, CDR2 ANQGSEA. The CDR3 protein is CSVEEPRMNTEAFF. CDR3 sequence (DNA): TGCAGCGTTGAAGAGCCGAGAATGAACACTGAAGCTTTCTTT.

This clone was counted a few times. V gene TRBV6-5 combines with J gene TRBJ2-7; tentative D call: TRBD2 (6 bases). The germline V and J ends were trimmed by 7 bases and 0 bases, with 13 bases remaining between them. Germline V gives CDR1 MNHEY, CDR2 SVGAGI. This CDR3 contains 14 residues. In nucleotides, the CDR3 is TGTGCCAGCACCAAGGAGGGGAGCTCCTACGAGCAGTACTTC. Its protein is CASTKEGSSYEQYF.

This chain uses TRBV27 with TRBJ1-1, with D perhaps matching TRBD1 (5 bases). Between the trimmed V and J ends, which lost 2 bases and 8 bases, there was a span of 15 bases. CDR3 length: 14 amino acids. CDR1 is MNHEY, CDR2 SMNVEV, per germline (reference sequence). In DNA form, the CDR3 reads TGTGCCAGCAGTTTACGTTTGGGGACCTACGAAGCTTTCTTT. This gives the protein CASSLRLGTYEAFF.

The J gene is TRBJ2-1, the V gene TRBV18, with D hard to call. This CDR3 comprises 13 residues. Trimming pared 0 bases from V and 6 bases from J, leaving 6 bases between. The germline gives CDR1 KGHSH, CDR2 LQKENI. The CDR3 loop reads CASSPPSPNEQFF. The CDR3 DNA sequence: TGTGCCAGCTCACCACCGTCCCCCAATGAGCAGTTCTTC.

This clone was found a few times. The rearrangement uses TRBV6-5 and TRBJ2-1, with D possibly TRBD2 on 6 matching bases. The V end was cut by 5 bases, the J end by 11 bases, with 10 bases between. Germline loops: CDR1 MNHEY, CDR2 SVGAGI. The CDR3 covers 11 residues. CDR3 sequence (DNA): TGTGCCAGCAGTGACGGGACTCAGCAGTTCTTC. It encodes CASSDGTQQFF.

This sequence joins TRBV15 and TRBJ2-3; 7 positions agree with TRBD2. Germline V gene data show CDR1 as LNHNV and CDR2 as YYDKDF (reference sequence). This CDR3 is built from 16 residues. The V segment lost 0 bases and the J segment 6 bases; nucleotides outside the gene matches: 9. CDR3 sequence (DNA): TGTGCCACCAGCAGAGATAGTGTAGCTAGCGGTGATACGCAGTATTTT. Amino acid sequence: CATSRDSVASGDTQYF.

A note on this clone: The same CDR3 also results from other DNA sequences found in this sample. The J gene is TRBJ2-5, the V gene TRBV18; D remains unclear. Germline-derived CDR1 and CDR2 are KGHSH and LQKENI. V was cut by 2 bases and J by 2 bases, with 6 bases left in between. This CDR3 is 13 amino acids long. CDR3 protein: CASSPGSQETQYF. CDR3 coding DNA: TGTGCCAGCTCACCAGGGTCTCAAGAGACCCAGTACTTC.

CDR3 in amino acids: CASSPRKDYEQYF. The CDR3 region has the DNA TGTGCCAGCAGCCCCCGGAAGGACTACGAGCAGTACTTC. The V gene is TRBV7-9, the J gene TRBJ2-7; the D is unclear. Trimming took off 5 bases at V and 3 bases at J, with 11 bases between the two ends. Germline loops: CDR1 SEHNR, CDR2 FQNEAQ (reference sequence). The CDR3 is 13 amino acids.

CDR3 bases: TGTGCCAGCAGTTCCCCTGCTAGTTCTAAGGGAGATACGCAGTATTTT. Translation: CASSSPASSKGDTQYF. The rearrangement links TRBV6-5 to TRBJ2-3, with D uncertain. Between the trimmed V and J ends, which lost 4 bases and 5 bases, there was a span of 19 bases. Germline values: CDR1 MNHEY, CDR2 SVGAGI. This CDR3 is built from 16 residues.

This clone was observed a few times. V usage is TRBV7-9 and J usage is TRBJ2-7; 11 bases match TRBD2. Germline V gene lookup returns CDR1 SEHNR and CDR2 FQNEAQ (reference sequence). CDR3 length equals 14 residues. V dropped 8 bases and J dropped 1; count of bases not matched to a gene: 4. The CDR3 DNA reads TGTGCCAGCCTAAGACTAGCGGGATCCTACGAGCAGTACTTC. Translated: CASLRLAGSYEQYF.

The chain has TRBV4-1 and TRBJ1-2; D not resolved. CDR1 and CDR2 (germline): MGHRA, YSYEKL. Deletions cut 1 base from V and 0 bases from J, with 9 bases between. CDR3 length: 15 residues. The CDR3 reads CASSQGRSSNYGYTF. The CDR3 DNA follows: TGCGCCAGCAGCCAAGGGCGGTCCTCTAACTATGGCTACACCTTC.

The chain combines TRBV11-1 with TRBJ2-2; a weak D match, TRBD2 (5 bases). Germline V gives CDR1 SGHAT, CDR2 FQDESV (reference sequence). The CDR3 is made up of 18 amino acids. Deletions cut 1 base from V and 2 bases from J, with 17 bases between. The CDR3 here is CASSLDQFAGVNTGELFF. The CDR3 nucleotides are TGTGCCAGCAGCTTAGATCAGTTCGCCGGGGTCAACACCGGGGAGCTGTTTTTT.